Below, 21 T cell receptor beta chains from the same sample are listed, as sequenced in a study of tumor and adjacent non-tumor tissue in lung cancer. No cell sorting was done before RNA was extracted from the tissue. Three rounds of nested PCR, following a modified ARM-PCR protocol, produced the TCRbeta library. TCRdb re-analysed the multiplex PCR reads in MiXCR, keeping a single row per CDR3 protein. The sample lists about 110,000 distinct CDR3 sequences; more than 70% were seen once. Sequenced sample: lung tumor tissue. The receptors derive from a woman aged 60-75 years with non-small cell lung cancer.

In regard to this clonotype: This CDR3 is missing its conserved last phenylalanine or tryptophan, likely due to a read error. The rearrangement joins TRBV6-6 to TRBJ2-3, with a tentative D call TRBD2 (5 bases). Per germline, CDR1 MNHNY and CDR2 SVGAGI (reference sequence). The germline V and J ends were trimmed by 2 bases and 3 bases, with 9 bases remaining between them. The CDR3 runs to 14 residues. The CDR3 loop is CASSYLRRTDTQYL. The CDR3, as DNA: TGTGCCAGCAGTTACCTACGGAGGACAGATACGCAGTATCTT.

Details on this clonotype: The CDR3 carries no conserved terminal phenylalanine or tryptophan, so it likely arises from a read error. The DNA is omitted, as the CDR3 cannot be located on it reliably, and the CDR3 follows TCRdb's listing. The rearrangement uses TRBV6-2 or TRBV6-3 and TRBJ2-7. From its first to its last residue, the CDR3 has 12 amino acids. In germline, CDR1 is MNHEY, CDR2 SVGEGT. The chain's CDR3 is CASIAVLYEHYS.

At least ten counts were recorded for this clonotype. The chain recombines TRBV6-5 with TRBJ1-3; a possible D gene is TRBD1 (6 bases). CDR1 and CDR2 (germline): MNHEY, SVGAGI. The CDR3 has 15 amino acids. Deletions cut 5 bases from V and 0 bases from J, with 11 bases between. CDR3 nucleotides: TGTGCCAGCAGTGATCAGGGGCACTCTGGAAACACCATATATTTT. Translation gives CASSDQGHSGNTIYF.

The chain uses TRBV28 and TRBJ2-5; 9 bases map to TRBD1. The CDR3 has 15 residues. Trimming cost V 7 bases and J 3 bases; bases outside gene matches: 9. Germline-derived CDR1 and CDR2 are MDHEN and SYDVKM. The CDR3 is CASNRKGQGEETQYF. Written as DNA, the CDR3 is TGTGCCAGCAACCGAAAGGGACAGGGCGAAGAGACCCAGTACTTC.

With regard to this clonotype: The CDR3 ends on some other residue instead of the conserved phenylalanine or tryptophan, so this is likely a read error. This chain links TRBV5-5 with TRBJ2-7, with D maybe TRBD1 (6 bases). Germline values: CDR1 SGHKS, CDR2 YYEKEE (reference sequence). V lost 1 base and J 5 bases, leaving 16 bases between the germline ends. This CDR3 comprises 15 residues. Written as DNA, the CDR3 is TGTGCCAGCAGCTTGATCGGGACATGGTTCAACGAGCAGTACTTA. Its protein is CASSLIGTWFNEQYL.

On this clonotype itself: At one of its ends the junction is not consistent with the germline gene, which may arise from a read error. This rearrangement joins TRBV11-2 to TRBJ1-5; D uncertain. CDR1 and CDR2 from the germline V gene are SGHAT and FQNNGV. The CDR3 is 13 amino acids. This chain's CDR3 is CANSSHNGQPQHF. CDR3 DNA: TGTGCCAACAGCTCCCACAATGGTCAGCCCCAGCATTTT.

Note on this clonotype: A read error may explain this, as a much larger clone is one base away. The DNA of the CDR3 is TGCAGTGATAGGGCCAGTGGGGGGGCGCTCACTGAAGCTTTCTTT. Its translation: CSDRASGGALTEAFF. V usage is TRBV20-1 and J usage is TRBJ1-1; perhaps TRBD1 as D (6 bases). The V end was cut by 7 bases, the J end by 4 bases, with 22 bases between. This CDR3 comprises 15 residues. Looked up from germline, CDR1 is DFQATT and CDR2 is SNEGSKA (reference sequence).

On this clonotype itself: This could be a read error, since a much larger clone is one nucleotide away. V usage is TRBV29-1 and J usage is TRBJ1-2; 8 bases fit TRBD1. CDR3 length: 15 amino acids. V shed 8 bases, J shed 2 bases, and the junction held 13 bases outside the gene matches. Germline values: CDR1 SQVTM, CDR2 ANQGSEA. The CDR3 region has the DNA TGCAGCATTGGAGGGGCGACAGGGGAGAACTATGGCTACACCTTC. This codes for CSIGGATGENYGYTF.

Points on this clonotype: Since a much larger clone is just one base distant, this may be a read error. V is TRBV6-5 and J is TRBJ1-6; D unresolved. The CDR3 is 14 amino acids. Deletions cut 2 bases from V and 9 bases from J, with 11 bases between. Germline loops: CDR1 MNHEY, CDR2 SVGAGI. The DNA for the CDR3 is TGTGCCAGCAGTTACACAACGGAGAGTTCACCCCTCCACTTT. Encoded protein: CASSYTTESSPLHF.

The CDR3 loop is CSAAAMATYEQYF. CDR3 DNA: TGCAGTGCCGCTGCCATGGCCACCTACGAGCAGTACTTC. V usage is TRBV20-1 and J usage is TRBJ2-7, with D unclear. In germline, CDR1 is DFQATT, CDR2 SNEGSKA (reference sequence). The CDR3 loop spans 13 amino acids. With 6 bases removed from V and 2 bases from J, the gap between germline ends came to 14 bases.

Concerning this clonotype: With a much larger clone just one base away, this may be a read error. The chain combines TRBV6-6 with TRBJ2-3; perhaps D is TRBD1 or TRBD2 (5 bases each). Germline CDR1 MNHNY, CDR2 SVGAGI (reference sequence). The length of the CDR3 is 20 residues. CDR3 sequence reads: CASSYTPGVFRDQSTDMQYF. Here the CDR3 DNA reads TGTGCCAGCAGTTACACCCCCGGAGTTTTCCGGGACCAGAGCACAGATATGCAGTATTTT.

Comment on this clonotype: A single base separates this from a much larger clone, so it may be a read error. The chain has TRBV6-1 and TRBJ2-1, with D unclear. Trimming shortened V by 6 bases and J by 0 bases, and 12 bases separated the two germline ends. CDR1 MNHNS and CDR2 SASEGT come from the germline V gene. This CDR3 has 15 amino acids. The chain's CDR3 is CASRSTRNSYNEQFF. The CDR3 nucleotides are TGTGCCAGCAGATCGACACGGAACTCCTACAATGAGCAGTTCTTC.

This clonotype was detected ten times or more. This chain uses TRBV4-2 with TRBJ1-2, with D perhaps matching TRBD1 (5 bases). There are 18 residues in the CDR3. V shed 0 bases and J shed 3 bases, with 20 bases lying between them. Germline values: CDR1 LGHNA, CDR2 YNFKEQ. CDR3 DNA sequence: TGTGCCAGCAGCCAAGATGCCCCGCGTGAGGGGTTCCACTATGGCTACACCTTC. Its protein product is CASSQDAPREGFHYGYTF.

Comment on this clonotype: A much more abundant neighbour one base away suggests this may be a read error. The chain has TRBV6-2 or TRBV6-3 and TRBJ2-7, with a weak D call TRBD1 (6 bases). The germline gives CDR1 MNHEY, CDR2 SVGEGT. Trimming left V 6 bases short and J 3 bases short, with 12 bases between. The CDR3 is 13 amino acids. In DNA form, the CDR3 reads TGTGCCAGCAGAACGACAGGATTCTACGAGCAGTACTTC. It specifies CASRTTGFYEQYF.

Notes on this clonotype: A clone one base away is much larger, so this may be a read error. The chain's CDR3 is CATIQPGVPLHF. The CDR3 DNA reads as TGTGCCACCATCCAGCCGGGGGTACCCCTCCACTTT. V usage is TRBV6-2 or TRBV6-3 and J usage is TRBJ1-6; D might be TRBD1 (5 bases). This CDR3 is 12 amino acids long. The V and J ends lost 10 bases and 12 bases respectively, with 16 bases between them. Looked up from germline, CDR1 is MNHEY and CDR2 is SVGEGT.

This clonotype was found a few times. One base away lies a much larger clone, so this may be a sequencing read error. The V and J genes are TRBV29-1 and TRBJ2-5; D perhaps matches TRBD1 (5 bases). The CDR3 has 13 residues. Trimming shortened V by 8 bases and J by 4 bases, and 17 bases separated the two germline ends. Germline loops: CDR1 SQVTM, CDR2 ANQGSEA. CDR3: CSILTEYLETQYF. CDR3 nucleotide sequence: TGCAGCATTCTGACAGAGTACTTAGAGACCCAGTACTTC.

On this clonotype itself: The junction does not match germline at one end; this may be a read error. This chain connects TRBV20-1 to TRBJ1-1; 7 bases map to TRBD1. The CDR3 contains 16 residues. Germline CDR1 reads DFQATT; CDR2 reads SNEGSKA (reference sequence). The CDR3 DNA follows: TGCAGTGGTCCCAAAGAAGGGGGCTCCGTGAACACTGAAGTTTTCTTT. The encoded protein is CSGPKEGGSVNTEVFF.

V gene TRBV11-2 combines with J gene TRBJ1-1; D gene unclear. V shed 11 bases and J shed 7 bases, with 20 bases lying between them. The CDR3 consists of 13 residues. Germline loops: CDR1 SGHAT, CDR2 FQNNGV. CDR3 in amino acids: CAGGSSPGNEAFF. CDR3 nucleotides: TGTGCCGGCGGCTCTTCGCCCGGGAATGAAGCTTTCTTT. The complete variable domain, with remaining parts taken from reference TRBV11-2 and TRBJ1-1, reads EAGVAQSPRYKIIEKRQSVAFWCNPISGHATLYWYQQILGQGPKLLIQFQNNGVVDDSQLPKDRFSAERLKGVDSTLKIQPAKLEDSAVYLCAGGSSPGNEAFFGQGTRLTVV.

As for this clonotype: Without the conserved terminal phenylalanine or tryptophan, this CDR3 likely stems from a read error. The gene calls are TRBV20-1 and TRBJ2-4; 11 bases match TRBD2. V shed 8 bases and J 1 base; nucleotides not matched to a gene: 10. The CDR3 covers 16 residues. Germline CDR1 and CDR2: DFQATT and SNEGSKA (reference sequence). The CDR3 DNA follows: TGCAGTCCGGGACTAGCGGATGGTGAGGCCAAAAACATTCAGTACCTC. This codes for CSPGLADGEAKNIQYL.

This clonotype was counted a single time. One junction end disagrees with the germline gene, perhaps due to a read error. J is TRBJ2-7 and V is TRBV11-2; 9 nucleotides agree with TRBD2. This CDR3 contains 15 residues. Germline CDR1 SGHAT, CDR2 FQNNGV. This CDR3 is CASSNGTSWSYEQYF. The CDR3 nucleotides are TGTGCGAGCAGCAACGGGACTAGCTGGAGCTACGAGCAGTACTTC. Full variable domain (missing parts from reference TRBV11-2 and TRBJ2-7): EAGVAQSPRYKIIEKRQSVAFWCNPISGHATLYWYQQILGQGPKLLIQFQNNGVVDDSQLPKDRFSAERLKGVDSTLKIQPAKLEDSAVYLCASSNGTSWSYEQYFGPGTRLTVT.

About this clonotype itself: A much bigger clone sits one base away, suggesting this may be a read error. The rearrangement joins TRBV14 to TRBJ2-2; no firm D call. This CDR3 contains 13 residues. Germline CDR1 SGHDN, CDR2 FVKESK. Trimming pared 2 bases from V and 5 bases from J, leaving 6 bases between. The CDR3 region is CASSQQPTGELFF. DNA for the CDR3: TGTGCCAGCAGCCAACAGCCGACCGGGGAGCTGTTTTTT.